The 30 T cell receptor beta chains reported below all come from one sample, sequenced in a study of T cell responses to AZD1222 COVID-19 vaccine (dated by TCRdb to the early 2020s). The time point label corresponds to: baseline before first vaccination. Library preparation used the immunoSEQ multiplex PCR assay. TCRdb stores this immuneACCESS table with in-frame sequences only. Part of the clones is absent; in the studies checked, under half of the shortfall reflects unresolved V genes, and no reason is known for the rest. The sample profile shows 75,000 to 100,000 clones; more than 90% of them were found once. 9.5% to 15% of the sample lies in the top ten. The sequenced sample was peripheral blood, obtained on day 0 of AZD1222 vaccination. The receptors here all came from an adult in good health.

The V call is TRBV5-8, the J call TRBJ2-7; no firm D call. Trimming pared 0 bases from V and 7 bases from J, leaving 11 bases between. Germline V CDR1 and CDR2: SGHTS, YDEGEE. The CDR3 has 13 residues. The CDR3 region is CASSLAYEGEQYF. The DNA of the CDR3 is TGTGCCAGCAGCTTGGCCTACGAAGGGGAGCAGTACTTC.

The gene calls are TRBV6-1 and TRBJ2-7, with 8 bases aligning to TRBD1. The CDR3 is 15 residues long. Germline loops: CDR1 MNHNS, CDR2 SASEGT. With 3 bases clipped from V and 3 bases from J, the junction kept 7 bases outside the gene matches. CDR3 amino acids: CASSDGQGAFYEQYF. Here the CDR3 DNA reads TGTGCCAGCAGTGACGGGCAGGGGGCCTTCTACGAGCAGTACTTC.

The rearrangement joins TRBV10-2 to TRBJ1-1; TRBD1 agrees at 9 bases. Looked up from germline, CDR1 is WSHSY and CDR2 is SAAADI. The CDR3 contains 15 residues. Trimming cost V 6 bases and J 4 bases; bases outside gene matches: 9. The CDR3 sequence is CASSADRDRVTEAFF. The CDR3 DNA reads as TGCGCCAGCAGCGCCGATCGGGACAGGGTCACTGAAGCTTTCTTT.

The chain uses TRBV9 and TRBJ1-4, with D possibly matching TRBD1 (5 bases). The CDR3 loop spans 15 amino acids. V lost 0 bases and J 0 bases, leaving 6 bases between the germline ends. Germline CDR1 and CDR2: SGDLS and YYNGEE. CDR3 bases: TGTGCCAGCAGCGTAGAAGGGGCAACTAATGAAAAACTGTTTTTT. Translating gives CASSVEGATNEKLFF.

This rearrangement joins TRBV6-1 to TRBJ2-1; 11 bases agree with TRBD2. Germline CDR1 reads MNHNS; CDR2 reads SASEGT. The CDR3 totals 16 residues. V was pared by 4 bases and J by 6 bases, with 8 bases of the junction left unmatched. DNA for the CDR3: TGTGCCAGCAGTGCCGAACTAGCGGGAGTCGGCAATGAGCAGTTCTTC. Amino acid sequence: CASSAELAGVGNEQFF.

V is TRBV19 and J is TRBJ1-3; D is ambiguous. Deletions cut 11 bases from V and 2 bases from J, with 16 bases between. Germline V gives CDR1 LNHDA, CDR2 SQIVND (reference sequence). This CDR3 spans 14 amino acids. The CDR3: CAGPRERAGNTIYF. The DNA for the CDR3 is TGTGCCGGCCCGCGTGAGCGGGCTGGAAACACCATATATTTT.

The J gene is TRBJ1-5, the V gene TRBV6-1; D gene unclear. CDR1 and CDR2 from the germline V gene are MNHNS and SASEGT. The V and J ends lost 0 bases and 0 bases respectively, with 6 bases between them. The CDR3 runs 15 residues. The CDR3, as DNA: TGTGCCAGCAGTGAAGCGCTCGTTAGCAATCAGCCCCAGCATTTT. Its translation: CASSEALVSNQPQHF.

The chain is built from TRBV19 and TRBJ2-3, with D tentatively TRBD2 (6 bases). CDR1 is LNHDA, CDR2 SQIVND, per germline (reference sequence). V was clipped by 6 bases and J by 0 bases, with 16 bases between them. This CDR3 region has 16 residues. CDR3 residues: CASRNQRAGSTDTQYF. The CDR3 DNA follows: TGTGCCAGTAGGAATCAGCGGGCTGGTAGCACAGATACGCAGTATTTT.

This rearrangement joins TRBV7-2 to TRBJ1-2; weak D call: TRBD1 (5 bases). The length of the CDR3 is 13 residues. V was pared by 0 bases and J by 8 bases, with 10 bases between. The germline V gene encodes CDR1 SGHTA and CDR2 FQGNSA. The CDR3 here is CASSLAGTVGYTF. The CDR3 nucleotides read TGTGCCAGCAGCTTAGCCGGGACTGTCGGCTACACCTTC.

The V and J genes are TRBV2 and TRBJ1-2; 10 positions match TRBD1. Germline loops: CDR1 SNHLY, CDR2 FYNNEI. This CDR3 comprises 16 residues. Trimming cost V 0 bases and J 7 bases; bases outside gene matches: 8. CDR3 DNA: TGTGCCAGCAGTGAAGCGCAGTGGGACAGGGGATTTGGCTACACCTTC. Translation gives CASSEAQWDRGFGYTF.

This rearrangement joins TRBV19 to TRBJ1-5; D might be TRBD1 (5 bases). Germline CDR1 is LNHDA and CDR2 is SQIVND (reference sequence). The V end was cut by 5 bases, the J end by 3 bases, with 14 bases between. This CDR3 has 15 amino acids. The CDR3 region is CASSWGSGSNQPQHF. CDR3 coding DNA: TGTGCCAGTAGTTGGGGGTCAGGGTCCAATCAGCCCCAGCATTTT.

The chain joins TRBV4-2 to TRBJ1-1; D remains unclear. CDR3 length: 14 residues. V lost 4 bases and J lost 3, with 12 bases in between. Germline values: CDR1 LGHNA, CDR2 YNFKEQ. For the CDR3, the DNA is TGTGCCAGCAGCCCCGGTTCCTCTCACACTGAAGCTTTCTTT. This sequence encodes CASSPGSSHTEAFF.

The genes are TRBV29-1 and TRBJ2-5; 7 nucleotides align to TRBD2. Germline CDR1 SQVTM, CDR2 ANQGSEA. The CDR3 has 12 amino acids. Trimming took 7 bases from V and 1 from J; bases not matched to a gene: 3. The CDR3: CSGGEGQETQYF. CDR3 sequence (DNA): TGCAGCGGCGGGGAGGGCCAAGAGACCCAGTACTTC.

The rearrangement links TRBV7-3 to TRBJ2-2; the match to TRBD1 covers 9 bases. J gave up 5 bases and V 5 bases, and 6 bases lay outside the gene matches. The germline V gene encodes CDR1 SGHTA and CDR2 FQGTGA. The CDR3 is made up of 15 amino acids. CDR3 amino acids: CASSPRDRETGELFF. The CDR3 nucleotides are TGTGCCAGCAGCCCCCGGGACAGGGAAACCGGGGAGCTGTTTTTT.

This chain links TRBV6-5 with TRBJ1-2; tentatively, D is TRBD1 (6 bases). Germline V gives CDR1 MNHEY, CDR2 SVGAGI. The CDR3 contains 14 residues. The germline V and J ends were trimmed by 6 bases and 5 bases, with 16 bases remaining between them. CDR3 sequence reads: CASRNRVGQYGYTF. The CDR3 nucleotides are TGTGCCAGCAGAAACAGGGTCGGGCAATATGGCTACACCTTC.

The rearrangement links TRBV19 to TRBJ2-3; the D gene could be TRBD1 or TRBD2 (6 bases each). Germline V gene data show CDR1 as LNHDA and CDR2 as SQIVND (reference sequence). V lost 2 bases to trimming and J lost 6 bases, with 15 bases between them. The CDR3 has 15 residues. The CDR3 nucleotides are TGTGCCAGTAGTATATCAGCCGGGGGCGTCGATACGCAGTATTTT. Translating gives CASSISAGGVDTQYF.

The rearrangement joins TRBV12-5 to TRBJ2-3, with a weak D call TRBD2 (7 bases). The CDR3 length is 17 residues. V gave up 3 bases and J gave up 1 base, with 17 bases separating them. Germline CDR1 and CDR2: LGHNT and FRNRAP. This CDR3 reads CASGFGGGWEGTDTQYF. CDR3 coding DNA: TGTGCTAGTGGTTTTGGCGGGGGCTGGGAGGGCACAGATACGCAGTATTTT. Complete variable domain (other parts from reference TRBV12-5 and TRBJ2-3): DARVTQTPRHKVTEMGQEVTMRCQPILGHNTVFWYRQTMMQGLELLAYFRNRAPLDDSGMPKDRFSAEMPDATLATLKIQPSEPRDSAVYFCASGFGGGWEGTDTQYFGPGTRLTVL.

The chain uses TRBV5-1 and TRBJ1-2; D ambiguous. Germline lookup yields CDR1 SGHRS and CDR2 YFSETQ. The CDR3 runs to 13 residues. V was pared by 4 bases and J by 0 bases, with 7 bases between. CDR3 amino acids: CASSPQANYGYTF. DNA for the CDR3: TGCGCCAGCAGCCCCCAGGCTAACTATGGCTACACCTTC.

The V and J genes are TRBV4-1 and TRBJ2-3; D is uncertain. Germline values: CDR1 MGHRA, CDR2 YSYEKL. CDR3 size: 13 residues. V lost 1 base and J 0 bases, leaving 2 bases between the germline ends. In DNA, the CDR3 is TGCGCCAGCAGCCAAGGTAGCACAGATACGCAGTATTTT. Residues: CASSQGSTDTQYF.

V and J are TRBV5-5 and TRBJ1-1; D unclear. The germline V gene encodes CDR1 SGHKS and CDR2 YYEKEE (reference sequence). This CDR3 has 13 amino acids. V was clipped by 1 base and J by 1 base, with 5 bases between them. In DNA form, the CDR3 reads TGTGCCAGCAGCTTGTCTCCGAACACTGAAGCTTTCTTT. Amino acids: CASSLSPNTEAFF.

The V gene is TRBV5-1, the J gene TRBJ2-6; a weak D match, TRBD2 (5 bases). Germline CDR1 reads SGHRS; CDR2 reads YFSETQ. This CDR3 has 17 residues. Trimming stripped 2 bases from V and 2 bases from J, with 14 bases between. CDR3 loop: CASSLPTSPTGANVLTF. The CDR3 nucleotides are TGCGCCAGCAGCTTACCTACTAGTCCTACTGGGGCCAACGTCCTGACTTTC.

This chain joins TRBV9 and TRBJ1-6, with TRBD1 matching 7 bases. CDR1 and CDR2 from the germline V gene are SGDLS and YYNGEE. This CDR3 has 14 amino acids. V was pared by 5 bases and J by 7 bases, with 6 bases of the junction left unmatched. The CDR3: CASSRGQPNSPLHF. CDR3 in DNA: TGTGCCAGCAGTAGGGGGCAGCCAAATTCACCCCTCCACTTT.

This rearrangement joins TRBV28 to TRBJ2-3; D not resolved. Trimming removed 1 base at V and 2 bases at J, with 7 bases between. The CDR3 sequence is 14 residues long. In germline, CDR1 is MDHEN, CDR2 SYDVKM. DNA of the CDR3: TGTGCCAGCAGTTTATATGGGATCACAGATACGCAGTATTTT. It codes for CASSLYGITDTQYF.

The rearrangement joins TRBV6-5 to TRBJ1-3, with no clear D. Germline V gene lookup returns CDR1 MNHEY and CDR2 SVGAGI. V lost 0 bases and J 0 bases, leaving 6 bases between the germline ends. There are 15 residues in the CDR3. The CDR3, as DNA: TGTGCCAGCAGTTACTCGTGGGGCTCTGGAAACACCATATATTTT. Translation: CASSYSWGSGNTIYF.

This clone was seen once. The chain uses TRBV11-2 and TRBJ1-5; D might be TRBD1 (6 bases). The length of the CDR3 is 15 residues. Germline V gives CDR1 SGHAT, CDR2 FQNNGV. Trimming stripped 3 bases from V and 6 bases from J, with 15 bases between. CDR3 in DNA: TGTGCCAGCAGCTTGGATACAGGGATCGGTCAGCCCCAGCATTTT. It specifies CASSLDTGIGQPQHF.

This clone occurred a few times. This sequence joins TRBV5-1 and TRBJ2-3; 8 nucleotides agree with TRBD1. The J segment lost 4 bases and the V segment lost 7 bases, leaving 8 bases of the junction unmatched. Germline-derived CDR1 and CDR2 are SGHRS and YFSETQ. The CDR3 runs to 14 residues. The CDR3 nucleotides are TGCGCCAGCGGTCCCGGGACAGGATCAGATACGCAGTATTTT. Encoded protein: CASGPGTGSDTQYF.

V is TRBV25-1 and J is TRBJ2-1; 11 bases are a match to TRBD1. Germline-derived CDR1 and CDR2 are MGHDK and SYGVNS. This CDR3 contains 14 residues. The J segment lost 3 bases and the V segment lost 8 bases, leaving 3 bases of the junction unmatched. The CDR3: CASGGTGGYNEQFF. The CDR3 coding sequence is TGTGCCAGCGGCGGGACAGGGGGCTACAATGAGCAGTTCTTC.

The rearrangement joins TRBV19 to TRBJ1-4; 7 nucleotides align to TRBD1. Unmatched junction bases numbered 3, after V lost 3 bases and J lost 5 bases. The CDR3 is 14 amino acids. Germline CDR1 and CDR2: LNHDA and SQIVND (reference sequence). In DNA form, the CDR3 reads TGTGCCAGTAGTATCAGGGGGGTAAATGAAAAACTGTTTTTT. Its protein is CASSIRGVNEKLFF.

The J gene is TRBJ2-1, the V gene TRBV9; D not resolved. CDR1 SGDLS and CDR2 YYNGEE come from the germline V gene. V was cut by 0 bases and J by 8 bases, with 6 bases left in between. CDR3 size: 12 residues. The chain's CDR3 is CASSVEGYEQFF. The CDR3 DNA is TGTGCCAGCAGCGTAGAGGGATATGAGCAGTTCTTC.

CDR3: CASSSRMLTGNTIYF. CDR3 in DNA: TGTGCCAGCAGTAGTCGGATGCTTACTGGAAACACCATATATTTT. This chain uses TRBV6-5 with TRBJ1-3; D gene unclear. Germline CDR1 reads MNHEY; CDR2 reads SVGAGI. This CDR3 is built from 15 residues. Trimming cost V 5 bases and J 2 bases, with 13 bases left between them.